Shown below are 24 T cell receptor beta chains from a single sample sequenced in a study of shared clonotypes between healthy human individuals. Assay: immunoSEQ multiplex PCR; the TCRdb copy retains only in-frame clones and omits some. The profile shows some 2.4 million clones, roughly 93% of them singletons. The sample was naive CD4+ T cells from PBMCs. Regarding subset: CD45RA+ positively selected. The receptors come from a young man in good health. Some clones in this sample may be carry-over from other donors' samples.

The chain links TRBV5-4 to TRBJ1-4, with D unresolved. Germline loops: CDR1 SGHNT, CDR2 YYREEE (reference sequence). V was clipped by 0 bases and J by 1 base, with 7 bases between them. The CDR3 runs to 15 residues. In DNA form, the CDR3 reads TGTGCCAGCAGCTTGGAGGGAGGAACTAATGAAAAACTGTTTTTT. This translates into CASSLEGGTNEKLFF.

CDR3 sequence reads: CASSLRGSLNTEAFF. CDR3 nucleotides: TGTGCCAGCAGTTTAAGGGGGTCCCTGAACACTGAAGCTTTCTTT. The chain carries TRBV28 and TRBJ1-1; a weak D match, TRBD1 (6 bases). CDR3 length: 15 residues. V was trimmed by 2 bases and J by 0 bases, leaving 10 bases between them. CDR1 is MDHEN, CDR2 SYDVKM, per germline. Filled out from reference TRBV28 and TRBJ1-1, the complete variable domain reads DVKVTQSSRYLVKRTGEKVFLECVQDMDHENMFWYRQDPGLGLRLIYFSYDVKMKEKGDIPEGYSVSREKKERFSLILESASTNQTSMYLCASSLRGSLNTEAFFGQGTRLTVV.

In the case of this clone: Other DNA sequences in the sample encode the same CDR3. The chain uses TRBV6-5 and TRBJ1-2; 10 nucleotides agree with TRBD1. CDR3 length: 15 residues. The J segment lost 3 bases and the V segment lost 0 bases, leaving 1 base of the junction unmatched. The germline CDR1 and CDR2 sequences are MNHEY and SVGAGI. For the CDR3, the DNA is TGTGCCAGCAGTTACTCGGGACAGGGGTACTATGGCTACACCTTC. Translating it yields CASSYSGQGYYGYTF.

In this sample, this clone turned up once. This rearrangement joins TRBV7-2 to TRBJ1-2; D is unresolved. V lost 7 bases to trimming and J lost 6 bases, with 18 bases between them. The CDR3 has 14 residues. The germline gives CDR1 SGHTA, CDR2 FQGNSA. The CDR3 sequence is CASIPSWGEDGYTF. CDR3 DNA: TGTGCCAGCATCCCCTCATGGGGTGAAGATGGCTACACCTTC.

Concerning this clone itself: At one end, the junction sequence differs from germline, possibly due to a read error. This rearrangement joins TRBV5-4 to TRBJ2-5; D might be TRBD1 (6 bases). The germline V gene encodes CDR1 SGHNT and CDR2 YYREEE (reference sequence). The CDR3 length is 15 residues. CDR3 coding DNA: TGTACCAGCAGCTTGATGCCAGGGGAAGGGGAGACCCAGTACTTC. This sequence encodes CTSSLMPGEGETQYF.

CDR3 nucleotide sequence: TGTGCCAGCTTTGTAATGCGGGCCAAAAACATTCAGTACTTC. It codes for CASFVMRAKNIQYF. The rearrangement uses TRBV21-1 and TRBJ2-4; the tabulated D call, TRBD2, remains unverified against the DNA. TRBV21-1 is classified as a pseudogene. This CDR3 has 14 amino acids.

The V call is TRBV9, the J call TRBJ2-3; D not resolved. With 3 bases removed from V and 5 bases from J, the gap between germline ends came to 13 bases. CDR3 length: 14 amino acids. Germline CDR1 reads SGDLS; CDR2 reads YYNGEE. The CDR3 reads CASSAPQIGDTQYF. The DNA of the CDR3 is TGTGCCAGCAGCGCGCCCCAAATCGGAGATACGCAGTATTTT. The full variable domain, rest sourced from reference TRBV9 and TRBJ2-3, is DSGVTQTPKHLITATGQRVTLRCSPRSGDLSVYWYQQSLDQGLQFLIQYYNGEERAKGNILERFSAQQFPDLHSELNLSSLELGDSALYFCASSAPQIGDTQYFGPGTRLTVL.

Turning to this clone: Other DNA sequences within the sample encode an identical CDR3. The DNA of the CDR3 is TGTGCCAGCAGCTTAACGTACAATGAGCAGTTCTTC. Encoded protein: CASSLTYNEQFF. This chain links TRBV7-3 with TRBJ2-1; D gene ambiguous. Trimming pared 0 bases from V and 4 bases from J, leaving 1 base between. Germline V gene lookup returns CDR1 SGHTA and CDR2 FQGTGA. This CDR3 contains 12 residues.

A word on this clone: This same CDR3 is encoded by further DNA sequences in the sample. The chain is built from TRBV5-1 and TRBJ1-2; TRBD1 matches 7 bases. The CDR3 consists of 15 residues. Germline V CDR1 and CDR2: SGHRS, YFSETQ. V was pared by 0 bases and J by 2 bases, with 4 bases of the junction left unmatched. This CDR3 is CASSLGDRGNYGYTF. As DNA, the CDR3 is TGCGCCAGCAGCTTGGGGGACAGAGGGAACTATGGCTACACCTTC.

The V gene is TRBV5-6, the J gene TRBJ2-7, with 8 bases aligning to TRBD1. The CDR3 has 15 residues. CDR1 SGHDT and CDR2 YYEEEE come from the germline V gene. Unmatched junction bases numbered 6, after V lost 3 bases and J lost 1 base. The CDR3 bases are TGTGCCAGCAGCTGGGGGACAGGCGGGTCCTACGAGCAGTACTTC. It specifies CASSWGTGGSYEQYF.

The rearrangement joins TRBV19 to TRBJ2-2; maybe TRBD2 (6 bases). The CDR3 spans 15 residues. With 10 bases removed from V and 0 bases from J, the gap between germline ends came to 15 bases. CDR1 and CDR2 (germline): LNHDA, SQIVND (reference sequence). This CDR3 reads CATLRGTANTGELFF. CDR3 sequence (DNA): TGTGCCACCCTCAGAGGGACTGCGAACACCGGGGAGCTGTTTTTT.

CDR3 residues: CASSRGQPGEQFF. CDR3 DNA sequence: TGCGCCAGCAGCCGGGGCCAGCCAGGTGAGCAGTTCTTC. This chain connects TRBV5-1 to TRBJ2-1; D is perhaps TRBD1 or TRBD2 (5 bases each). V was trimmed by 4 bases and J by 9 bases, leaving 14 bases between them. The V gene's germline CDR1 is SGHRS and CDR2 YFSETQ. The length of the CDR3 is 13 residues.

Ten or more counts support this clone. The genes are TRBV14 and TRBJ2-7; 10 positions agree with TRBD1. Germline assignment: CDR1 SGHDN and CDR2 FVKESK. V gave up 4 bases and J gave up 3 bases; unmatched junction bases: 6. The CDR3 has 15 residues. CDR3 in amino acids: CASSRETGGGYEQYF. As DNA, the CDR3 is TGTGCCAGCAGCCGAGAGACAGGGGGCGGCTACGAGCAGTACTTC.

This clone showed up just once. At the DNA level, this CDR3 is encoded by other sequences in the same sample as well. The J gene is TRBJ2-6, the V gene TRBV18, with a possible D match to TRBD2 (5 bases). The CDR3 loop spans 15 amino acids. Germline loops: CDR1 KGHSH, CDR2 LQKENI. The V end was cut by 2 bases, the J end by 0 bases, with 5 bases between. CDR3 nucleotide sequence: TGTGCCAGCTCACCAGCGGGCTCTGGGGCCAACGTCCTGACTTTC. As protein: CASSPAGSGANVLTF.

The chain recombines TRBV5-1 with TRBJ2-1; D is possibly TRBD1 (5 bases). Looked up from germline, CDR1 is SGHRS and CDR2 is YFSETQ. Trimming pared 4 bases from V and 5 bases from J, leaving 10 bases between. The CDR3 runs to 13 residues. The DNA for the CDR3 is TGCGCCAGCAGCCCGGACACTCACAATGAGCAGTTCTTC. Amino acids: CASSPDTHNEQFF.

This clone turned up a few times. The DNA for the CDR3 is TGCGCCAGCAGCCAAATTCAGGGGGTGAACACTGAAGCTTTCTTT. Translated: CASSQIQGVNTEAFF. The chain joins TRBV4-1 to TRBJ1-1, with 7 bases that match TRBD1. Germline V gives CDR1 MGHRA, CDR2 YSYEKL. V dropped 2 bases and J dropped 0; count of bases not matched to a gene: 3. The CDR3 runs to 15 residues.

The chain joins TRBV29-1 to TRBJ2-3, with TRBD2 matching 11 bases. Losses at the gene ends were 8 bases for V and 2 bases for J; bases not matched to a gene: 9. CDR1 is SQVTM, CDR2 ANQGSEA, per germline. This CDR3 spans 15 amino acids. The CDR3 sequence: CSSSSGRPPTDTQYF. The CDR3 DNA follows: TGCAGCTCTTCTAGCGGGAGGCCCCCCACAGATACGCAGTATTTT.

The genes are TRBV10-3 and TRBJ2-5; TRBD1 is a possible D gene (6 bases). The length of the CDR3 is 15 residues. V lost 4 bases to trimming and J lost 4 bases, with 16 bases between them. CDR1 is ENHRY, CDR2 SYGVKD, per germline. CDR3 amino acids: CAISGTGKGRETQYF. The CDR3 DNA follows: TGTGCCATCAGTGGAACAGGGAAGGGGCGAGAGACCCAGTACTTC.

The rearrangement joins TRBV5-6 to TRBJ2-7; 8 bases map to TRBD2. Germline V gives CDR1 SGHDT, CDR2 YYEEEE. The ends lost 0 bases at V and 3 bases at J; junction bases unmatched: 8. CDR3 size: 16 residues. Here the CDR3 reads CASSLGLSGRGYEQYF. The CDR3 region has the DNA TGTGCCAGCAGCTTGGGACTGAGCGGGAGAGGCTACGAGCAGTACTTC. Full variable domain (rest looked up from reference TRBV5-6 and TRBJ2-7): DAGVTQSPTHLIKTRGQQVTLRCSPKSGHDTVSWYQQALGQGPQFIFQYYEEEERQRGNFPDRFSGHQFPNYSSELNVNALLLGDSALYLCASSLGLSGRGYEQYFGPGTRLTVT.

This CDR3 reads CASSFRTAGDTQYF. The DNA of the CDR3 is TGCGCCAGCAGCTTTCGAACAGCGGGGGATACGCAGTATTTT. V and J are TRBV5-1 and TRBJ2-3, with TRBD2 identical over 7 bases. This CDR3 spans 14 amino acids. The V segment lost 2 bases and the J segment 6 bases; nucleotides outside the gene matches: 6. Germline CDR1 reads SGHRS; CDR2 reads YFSETQ.

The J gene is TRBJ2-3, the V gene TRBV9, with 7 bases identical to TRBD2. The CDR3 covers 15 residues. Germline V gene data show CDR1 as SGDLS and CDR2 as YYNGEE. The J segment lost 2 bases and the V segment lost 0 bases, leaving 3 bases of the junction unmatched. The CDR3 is CASSVVGGTTDTQYF. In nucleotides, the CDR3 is TGTGCCAGCAGCGTAGTGGGAGGGACCACAGATACGCAGTATTTT.

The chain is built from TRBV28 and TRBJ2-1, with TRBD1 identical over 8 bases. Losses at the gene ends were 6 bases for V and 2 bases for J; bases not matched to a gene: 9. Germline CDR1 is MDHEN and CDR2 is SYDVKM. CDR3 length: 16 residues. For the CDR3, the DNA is TGTGCCAGCAGGGGAAGGACAGGGTGGGCCTACAATGAGCAGTTCTTC. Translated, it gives CASRGRTGWAYNEQFF.

The chain's CDR3 is CASKILPGASGNTIYF. The CDR3, as DNA: TGCGCCAGCAAAATCTTACCCGGGGCCTCTGGAAACACCATATATTTT. The rearrangement joins TRBV5-1 to TRBJ1-3, with a tentative D call TRBD1 (5 bases). Germline lookup yields CDR1 SGHRS and CDR2 YFSETQ. The length of the CDR3 is 16 residues. V lost 6 bases and J lost 0, with 16 bases in between.

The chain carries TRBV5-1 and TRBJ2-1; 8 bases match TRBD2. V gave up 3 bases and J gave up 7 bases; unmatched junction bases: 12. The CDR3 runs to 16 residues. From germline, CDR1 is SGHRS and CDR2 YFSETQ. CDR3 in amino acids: CASSSMSGSMGNEQFF. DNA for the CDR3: TGCGCCAGCAGCTCCATGAGCGGGAGTATGGGGAATGAGCAGTTCTTC.